What follows are 8 T cell receptor beta chains derived from one specimen sequenced in a study of shared clonotypes between healthy human individuals. Libraries were prepared by immunoSEQ multiplex PCR; TCRdb keeps only in-frame clonotypes and omits some of them. Of 1,500,000 or so clones listed, about 96% are singletons. The sequenced sample consisted of naive CD4+ T cells sorted from blood. Subset here: CD45RA+ positively selected. The receptors were sampled from a young man in good health.

This rearrangement joins TRBV18 to TRBJ2-5; D uncertain. CDR1 is KGHSH, CDR2 LQKENI, per germline. V lost 6 bases and J lost 0, with 11 bases in between. The CDR3 is 14 residues long. The CDR3 reads CASSPGLNQETQYF. The CDR3 nucleotides are TGTGCCAGCTCGCCGGGTCTAAACCAAGAGACCCAGTACTTC.

CDR3 protein: CASRGLAGTAYNEQFF. CDR3 DNA sequence: TGTGCCAGCAGAGGACTAGCGGGAACAGCCTACAATGAGCAGTTCTTC. The rearrangement links TRBV28 to TRBJ2-1; 12 bases are shared with TRBD2. From germline, CDR1 is MDHEN and CDR2 SYDVKM. The J segment lost 2 bases and the V segment lost 6 bases, leaving 5 bases of the junction unmatched. The CDR3 is 16 amino acids.

J is TRBJ2-3 and V is TRBV6-4, with 13 bases that match TRBD2. The CDR3 is made up of 15 amino acids. Trimming at V came to 6 bases and at J to 4 bases, leaving 4 bases not matched to a gene. CDR1 and CDR2 (germline): MRHNA, SNTAGT. CDR3 bases: TGTGCCAGCAGCCAACTAGCGGGAGGGGCAGATACGCAGTATTTT. Translation: CASSQLAGGADTQYF.

The rearrangement links TRBV28 to TRBJ1-1, with D unresolved. Per germline, CDR1 MDHEN and CDR2 SYDVKM. There are 15 residues in the CDR3. V lost 6 bases and J lost 4, with 18 bases in between. CDR3 sequence (DNA): TGTGCCAGCAGGGACCCATACGGGGTCCCCACTGAAGCTTTCTTT. This gives the protein CASRDPYGVPTEAFF.

This chain links TRBV5-1 with TRBJ2-7; D may be TRBD2 (6 bases). The germline gives CDR1 SGHRS, CDR2 YFSETQ. Between the trimmed V and J ends, which lost 4 bases and 0 bases, there was a span of 17 bases. The CDR3 runs 16 residues. The chain's CDR3 is CASSPAPSASSYEQYF. The CDR3 DNA follows: TGCGCCAGCAGCCCAGCTCCTAGCGCCTCCTCCTACGAGCAGTACTTC. The variable domain in full, completed from reference TRBV5-1 and TRBJ2-7, reads KAGVTQTPRYLIKTRGQQVTLSCSPISGHRSVSWYQQTPGQGLQFLFEYFSETQRNKGNFPGRFSGRQFSNSRSEMNVSTLELGDSALYLCASSPAPSASSYEQYFGPGTRLTVT.

Points on this clone: Relative to the germline gene, one junction end is altered; a read error may explain this. This chain links TRBV5-4 with TRBJ1-1, with unresolved D. Germline CDR1 SGHNT, CDR2 YYREEE (reference sequence). The CDR3 has 14 residues. The chain's CDR3 is CASSPTPTNTEAFF. The CDR3 DNA reads TGCGCCAGCAGCCCCACCCCCACGAACACTGAAGCTTTCTTT.

The chain combines TRBV5-4 with TRBJ2-5; D possibly corresponds to TRBD2 (6 bases). The CDR3 loop spans 15 amino acids. Germline V gene lookup returns CDR1 SGHNT and CDR2 YYREEE (reference sequence). With 0 bases removed from V and 5 bases from J, the gap between germline ends came to 14 bases. For the CDR3, the DNA is TGTGCCAGCAGCTTGGGCGGGACTCGTTATGAGACCCAGTACTTC. Translation gives CASSLGGTRYETQYF.

V is TRBV5-1 and J is TRBJ2-7; unclear D gene. The CDR3 consists of 14 residues. V was shortened by 4 bases and J by 4 bases, with 15 bases between the two germline ends. Germline V gene data show CDR1 as SGHRS and CDR2 as YFSETQ. As DNA, the CDR3 is TGCGCCAGCAGCCAGAACCTTTACAATTACGAGCAGTACTTC. Translation gives CASSQNLYNYEQYF.